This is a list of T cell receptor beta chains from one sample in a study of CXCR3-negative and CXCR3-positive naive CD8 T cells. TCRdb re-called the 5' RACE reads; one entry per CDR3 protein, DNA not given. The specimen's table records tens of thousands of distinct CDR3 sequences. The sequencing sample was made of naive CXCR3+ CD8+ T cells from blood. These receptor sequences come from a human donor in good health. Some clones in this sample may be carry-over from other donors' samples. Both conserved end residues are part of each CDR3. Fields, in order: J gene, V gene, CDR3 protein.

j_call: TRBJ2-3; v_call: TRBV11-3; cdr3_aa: CASSIRGGTDTQYF
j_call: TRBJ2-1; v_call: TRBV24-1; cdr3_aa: CATSESGLAGIFSYNEQFF
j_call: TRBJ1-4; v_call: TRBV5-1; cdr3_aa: CASSLAGATNEKLFF
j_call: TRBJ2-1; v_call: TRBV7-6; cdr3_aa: CASSPGQEQFF
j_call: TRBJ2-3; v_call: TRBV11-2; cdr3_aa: CASSKGQGAGDTQYF
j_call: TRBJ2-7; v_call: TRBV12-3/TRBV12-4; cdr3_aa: CASSEDPSYEQYF
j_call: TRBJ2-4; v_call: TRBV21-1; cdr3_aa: CASSAPPRGKPLAKNIQYF
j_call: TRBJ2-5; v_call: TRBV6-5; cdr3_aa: CASSYLPQETQYF
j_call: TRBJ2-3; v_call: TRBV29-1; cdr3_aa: CSVGGGPTDTQYF
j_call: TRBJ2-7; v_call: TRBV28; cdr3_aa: CASSLGPLGSYEQYF
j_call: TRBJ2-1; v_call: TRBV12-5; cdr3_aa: CASGLAGTEFPIVQFF
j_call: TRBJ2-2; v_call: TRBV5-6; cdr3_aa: CASSLVGDSTGELFF
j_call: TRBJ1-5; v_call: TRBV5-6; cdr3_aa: CASTLRQTNQPQHF
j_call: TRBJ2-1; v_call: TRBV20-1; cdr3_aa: CSATPPWLEDDEQFF
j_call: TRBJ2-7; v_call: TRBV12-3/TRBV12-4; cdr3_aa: CASRSGRGEQYF
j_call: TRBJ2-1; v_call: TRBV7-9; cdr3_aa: CASSLVLGEQFF
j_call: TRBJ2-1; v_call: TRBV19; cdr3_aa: CASSIFQGEQFF
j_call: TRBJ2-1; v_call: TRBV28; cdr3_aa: CASSSGLDGSYEQFF
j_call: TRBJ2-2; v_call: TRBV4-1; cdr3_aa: CASSQASGGYTGELFF
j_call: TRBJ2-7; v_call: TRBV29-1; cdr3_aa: CSGERGRGTYEQYF
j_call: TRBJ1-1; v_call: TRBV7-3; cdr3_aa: CASSLGRGKDTEAFF
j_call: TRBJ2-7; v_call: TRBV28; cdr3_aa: CASSPLGRTYEQYF
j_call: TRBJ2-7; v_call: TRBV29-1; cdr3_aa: CSVEVGSAEQYF
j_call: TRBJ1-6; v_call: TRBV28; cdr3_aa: CASSSPGTARPLHF